Sequencing of this T cell receptor beta chain was carried out in a study of identical twins. Overall study results and limits: Fewer insertions marked abundant cord blood beta clonotypes; young adult naive trended weakly, memory not at all. The same donors were not followed; conclusions instead depended on cross-sectional statistical analysis.

The ends were cut back, 4 bases at V and 1 base at J, with 13 bases in the middle. The germline gives CDR1 SEHNR, CDR2 FQNEAQ (reference sequence). CDR3 size: 15 residues. Via MiXCR, TCRdb re-called the 5' RACE reads, giving one row per CDR3 protein. The data hold around 650,000 distinct CDR3 sequences, with just over 7% observed a single time. To note about this clonotype: Its antigen is not known.

The donors were all healthy and Caucasian. The data also belong to a second study, concerning yellow fever vaccine responses in identical twins.

This clonotype originated in a woman between 18 and 29 years old in good health. Input material: PBMCs. The chain carries TRBV7-9 and TRBJ1-1; D is undetermined. The CDR3 spells CASSSRVLGNTEAFF. Written as DNA, the CDR3 is TGTGCCAGCAGCTCCCGGGTCCTAGGGAACACTGAAGCTTTCTTT.